The source of this TCR beta chain is a study of healthy donors' naive CD4 and CD8 T cells. Study conclusions and caveats: CDR3 charge plus V and J genes appeared to account for 10% to 15% of CD4/CD8 variance.

The CDR3 is 12 residues long. The ends were cut back, 0 bases at V and 2 bases at J, with 2 bases in the middle. Germline-derived CDR1 and CDR2 are MNHNS and SASEGT. TCR libraries were built from 450 to 650 ng of total RNA by linear amplification. TCRdb itself ran the reads through MiXCR, one entry per CDR3 protein. The repertoire holds 150,000 to 200,000 distinct CDR3 sequences, with about four fifths as singletons. Comment on this clonotype: As yet, its antigen is unknown.

V gene TRBV6-1 combines with J gene TRBJ2-7; unclear D gene. The sequenced material came from naive CD4+ and CD8+ T cells sorted from blood, pooled from several donors. The sequence derives from a pool of human donors in good health; the sample pools cells from several healthy donors. The CDR3 DNA follows: TGTGCCAGCAGTGAAGCTGCCTACGAGCAGTACTTC. Amino acids: CASSEAAYEQYF.